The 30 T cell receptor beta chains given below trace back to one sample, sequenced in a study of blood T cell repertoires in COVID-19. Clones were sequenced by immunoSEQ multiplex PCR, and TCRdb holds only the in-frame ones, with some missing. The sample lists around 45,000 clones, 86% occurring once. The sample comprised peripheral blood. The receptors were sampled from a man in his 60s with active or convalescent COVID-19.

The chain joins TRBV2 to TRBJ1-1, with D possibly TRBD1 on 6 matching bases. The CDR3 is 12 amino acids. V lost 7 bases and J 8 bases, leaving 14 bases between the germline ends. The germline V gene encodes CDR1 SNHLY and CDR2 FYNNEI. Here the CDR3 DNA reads TGTGCCAGCAAGGGGGGGATTTTAGAAGCTTTCTTT. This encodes CASKGGILEAFF.

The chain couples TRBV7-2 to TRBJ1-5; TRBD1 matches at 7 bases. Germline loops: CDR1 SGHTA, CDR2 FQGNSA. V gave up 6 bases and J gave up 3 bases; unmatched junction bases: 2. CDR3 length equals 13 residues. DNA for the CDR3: TGTGCCAGCAGAGGACAGGCCAATCAGCCCCAGCATTTT. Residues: CASRGQANQPQHF.

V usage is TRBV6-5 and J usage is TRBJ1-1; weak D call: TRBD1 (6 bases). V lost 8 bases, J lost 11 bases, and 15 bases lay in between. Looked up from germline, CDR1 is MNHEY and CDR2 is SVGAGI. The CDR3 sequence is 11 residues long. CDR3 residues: CASGGGQLAFF. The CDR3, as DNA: TGTGCCAGCGGCGGGGGGCAGTTGGCTTTCTTT.

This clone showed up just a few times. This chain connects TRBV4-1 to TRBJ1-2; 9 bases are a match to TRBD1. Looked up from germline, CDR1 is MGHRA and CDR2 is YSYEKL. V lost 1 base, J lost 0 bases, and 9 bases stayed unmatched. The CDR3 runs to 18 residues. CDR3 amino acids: CASSQVNRGLLANYGYTF. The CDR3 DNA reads TGCGCCAGCAGCCAAGTCAACAGGGGGCTATTAGCTAACTATGGCTACACCTTC.

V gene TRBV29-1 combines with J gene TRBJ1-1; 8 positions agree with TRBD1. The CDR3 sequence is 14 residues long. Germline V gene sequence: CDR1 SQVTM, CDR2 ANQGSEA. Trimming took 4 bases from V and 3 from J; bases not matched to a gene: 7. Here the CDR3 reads CSVVAGGRDTEAFF. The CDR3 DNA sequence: TGCAGCGTTGTCGCAGGGGGCAGGGACACTGAAGCTTTCTTT.

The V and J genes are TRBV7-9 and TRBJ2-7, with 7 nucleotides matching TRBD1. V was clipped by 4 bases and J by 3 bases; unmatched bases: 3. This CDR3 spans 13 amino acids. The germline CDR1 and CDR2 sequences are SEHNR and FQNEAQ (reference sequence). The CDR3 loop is CASSSTGFYEQYF. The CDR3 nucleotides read TGTGCCAGCAGCTCGACAGGGTTCTACGAGCAGTACTTC.

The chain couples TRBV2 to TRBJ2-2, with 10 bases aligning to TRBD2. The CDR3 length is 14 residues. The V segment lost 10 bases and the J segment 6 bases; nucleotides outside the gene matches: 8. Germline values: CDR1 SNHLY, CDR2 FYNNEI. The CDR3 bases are TGTGCCACATCCCAGCGGGGGGGCTCCGGGGAGCTGTTTTTT. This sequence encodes CATSQRGGSGELFF.

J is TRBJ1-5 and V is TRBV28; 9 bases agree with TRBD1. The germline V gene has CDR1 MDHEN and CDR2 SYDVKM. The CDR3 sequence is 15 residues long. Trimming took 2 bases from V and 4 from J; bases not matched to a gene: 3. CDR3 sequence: CASSLADRGNQPQHF. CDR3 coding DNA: TGTGCCAGCAGTTTAGCCGACAGGGGGAATCAGCCCCAGCATTTT.

This chain's CDR3 is CASRTGQGTEAFF. The CDR3 region has the DNA TGTGCCAGCCGGACAGGGCAGGGCACTGAAGCTTTCTTT. The rearrangement uses TRBV2 and TRBJ1-1; 8 bases map to TRBD1. The CDR3 is 13 amino acids. The J segment lost 4 bases and the V segment lost 8 bases, leaving 6 bases of the junction unmatched. Germline CDR1 SNHLY, CDR2 FYNNEI.

The CDR3 bases are TGTGCCAGCACGGGAGGGACGGAGACCCAGTACTTC. This encodes CASTGGTETQYF. V usage is TRBV28 and J usage is TRBJ2-5, with 8 bases matching TRBD2. Germline V CDR1 and CDR2: MDHEN, SYDVKM. The CDR3 contains 12 residues. V lost 7 bases and J lost 5; bases outside the gene matches: 3. The full variable domain, rest sourced from reference TRBV28 and TRBJ2-5, is DVKVTQSSRYLVKRTGEKVFLECVQDMDHENMFWYRQDPGLGLRLIYFSYDVKMKEKGDIPEGYSVSREKKERFSLILESASTNQTSMYLCASTGGTETQYFGPGTRLLVL.

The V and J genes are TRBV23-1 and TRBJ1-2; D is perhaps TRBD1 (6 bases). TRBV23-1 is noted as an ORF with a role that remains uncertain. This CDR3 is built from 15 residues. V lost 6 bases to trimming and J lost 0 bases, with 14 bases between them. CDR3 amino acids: CASRDSHISNYGYTF. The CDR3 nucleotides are TGCGCCAGCAGGGACAGCCATATCTCTAACTATGGCTACACCTTC.

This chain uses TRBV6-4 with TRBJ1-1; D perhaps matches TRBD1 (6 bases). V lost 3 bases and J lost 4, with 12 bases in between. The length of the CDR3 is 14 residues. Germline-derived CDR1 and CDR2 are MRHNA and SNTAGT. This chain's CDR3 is CASSERAGVTEAFF. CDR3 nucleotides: TGTGCCAGCAGTGAGAGAGCAGGGGTCACTGAAGCTTTCTTT.

CDR3 DNA: TGTGCCAGCAGCTTAGTTCGGGGGGCTTCTCAGCCCCAGCATTTT. It is translated as CASSLVRGASQPQHF. This chain connects TRBV7-2 to TRBJ1-5; a possible D gene is TRBD1 (6 bases). The CDR3 loop spans 15 amino acids. V lost 1 base, J lost 6 bases, and 13 bases lay in between. CDR1 is SGHTA and CDR2 is FQGNSA in the germline V gene.

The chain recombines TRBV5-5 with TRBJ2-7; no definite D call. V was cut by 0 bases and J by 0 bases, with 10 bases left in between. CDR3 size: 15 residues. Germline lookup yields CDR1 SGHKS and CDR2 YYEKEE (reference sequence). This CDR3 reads CASSLADTSSYEQYF. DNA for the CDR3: TGTGCCAGCAGCTTGGCCGACACGAGCTCCTACGAGCAGTACTTC.

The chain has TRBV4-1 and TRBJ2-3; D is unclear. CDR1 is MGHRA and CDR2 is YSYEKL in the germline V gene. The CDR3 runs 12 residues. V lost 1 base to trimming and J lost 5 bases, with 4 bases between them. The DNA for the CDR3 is TGCGCCAGCAGCCAAGTCTTAGATACGCAGTATTTT. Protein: CASSQVLDTQYF.

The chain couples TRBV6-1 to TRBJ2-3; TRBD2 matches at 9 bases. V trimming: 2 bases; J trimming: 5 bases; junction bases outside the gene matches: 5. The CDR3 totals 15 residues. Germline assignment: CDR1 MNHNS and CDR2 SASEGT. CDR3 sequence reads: CASSERASGVDTQYF. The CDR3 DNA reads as TGTGCCAGCAGTGAAAGGGCTAGCGGGGTAGATACGCAGTATTTT.

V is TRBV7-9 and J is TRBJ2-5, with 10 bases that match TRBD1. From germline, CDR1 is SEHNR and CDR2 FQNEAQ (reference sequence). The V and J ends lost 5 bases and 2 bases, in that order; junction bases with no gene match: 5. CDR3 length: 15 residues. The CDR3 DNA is TGTGCCAGCAGCCCACCGGGACAGGGGCAAGAGACCCAGTACTTC. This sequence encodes CASSPPGQGQETQYF.

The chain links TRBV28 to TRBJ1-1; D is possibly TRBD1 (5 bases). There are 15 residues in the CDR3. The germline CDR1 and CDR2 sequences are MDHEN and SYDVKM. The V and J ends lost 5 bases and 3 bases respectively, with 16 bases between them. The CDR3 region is CASSESPREDTEAFF. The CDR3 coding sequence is TGTGCCAGCAGTGAGTCACCCAGGGAGGACACTGAAGCTTTCTTT.

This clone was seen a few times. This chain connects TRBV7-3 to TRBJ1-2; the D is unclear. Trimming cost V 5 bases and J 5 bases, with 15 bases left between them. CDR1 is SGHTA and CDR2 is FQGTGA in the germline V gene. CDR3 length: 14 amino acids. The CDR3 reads CASSPSGGKYGYTF. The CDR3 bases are TGTGCCAGCAGCCCTTCTGGAGGGAAGTATGGCTACACCTTC.

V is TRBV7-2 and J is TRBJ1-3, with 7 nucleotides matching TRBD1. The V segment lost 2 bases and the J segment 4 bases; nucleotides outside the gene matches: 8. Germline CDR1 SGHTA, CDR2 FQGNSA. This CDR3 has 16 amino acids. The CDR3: CASSLKGAATGNTIYF. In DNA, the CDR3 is TGTGCCAGCAGCTTAAAGGGGGCAGCTACAGGAAACACCATATATTTT. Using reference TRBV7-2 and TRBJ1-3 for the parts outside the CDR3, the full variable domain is GAGVSQSPSNKVTEKGKDVELRCDPISGHTALYWYRQSLGQGLEFLIYFQGNSAPDKSGLPSDRFSAERTGGSVSTLTIQRTQQEDSAVYLCASSLKGAATGNTIYFGEGSWLTVV.

The CDR3 DNA sequence: TGTGCCAGCCTCCGGGGGAACACTGAAGCTTTCTTT. Amino acid sequence: CASLRGNTEAFF. The rearrangement uses TRBV28 and TRBJ1-1; no definite D call. The CDR3 runs to 12 residues. Germline assignment: CDR1 MDHEN and CDR2 SYDVKM. V was shortened by 8 bases and J by 1 base, with 8 bases between the two germline ends.

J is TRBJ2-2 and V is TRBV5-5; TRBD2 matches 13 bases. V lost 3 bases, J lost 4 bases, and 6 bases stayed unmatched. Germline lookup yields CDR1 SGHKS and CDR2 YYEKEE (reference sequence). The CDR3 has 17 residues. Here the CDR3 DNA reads TGTGCCAGCAGCTGGACTAGCGGGGGTTCGAGCACCGGGGAGCTGTTTTTT. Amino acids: CASSWTSGGSSTGELFF.

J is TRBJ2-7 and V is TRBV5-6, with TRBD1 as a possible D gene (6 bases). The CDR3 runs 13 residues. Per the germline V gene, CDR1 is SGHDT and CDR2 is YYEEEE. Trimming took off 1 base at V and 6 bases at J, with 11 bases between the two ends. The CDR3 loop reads CASSLTRRGEQYF. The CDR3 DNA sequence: TGTGCCAGCAGCTTGACCCGCAGGGGCGAGCAGTACTTC.

The CDR3 DNA follows: TGTGCCAGCAGCGCGAGGGAGGAAGAGACCCAGTACTTC. Translation gives CASSAREEETQYF. J is TRBJ2-5 and V is TRBV7-2; possibly TRBD2 for D (6 bases). CDR3 length equals 13 residues. V lost 5 bases to trimming and J lost 3 bases, with 10 bases between them. Germline lookup yields CDR1 SGHTA and CDR2 FQGNSA.

CDR3 sequence: CASSLTPGQGDEQYF. CDR3 bases: TGTGCCAGCAGCTTGACCCCGGGACAGGGGGACGAGCAGTACTTC. The chain combines TRBV5-4 with TRBJ2-7; 11 bases map to TRBD1. This CDR3 contains 15 residues. Per germline, CDR1 SGHNT and CDR2 YYREEE (reference sequence). V shed 1 base and J 5 bases; nucleotides not matched to a gene: 5.

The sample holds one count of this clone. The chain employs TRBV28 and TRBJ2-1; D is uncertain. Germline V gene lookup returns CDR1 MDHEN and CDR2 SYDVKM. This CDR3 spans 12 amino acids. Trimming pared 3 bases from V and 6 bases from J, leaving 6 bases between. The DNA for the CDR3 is TGTGCCAGCAGTTTTAGTTTCAATGAGCAGTTCTTC. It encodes CASSFSFNEQFF.

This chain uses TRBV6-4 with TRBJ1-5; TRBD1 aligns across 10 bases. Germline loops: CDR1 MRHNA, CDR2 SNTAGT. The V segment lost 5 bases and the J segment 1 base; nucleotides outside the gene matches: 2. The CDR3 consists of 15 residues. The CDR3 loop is CASSMDRGSNQPQHF. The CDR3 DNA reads TGTGCCAGCAGTATGGACAGGGGGAGCAATCAGCCCCAGCATTTT.

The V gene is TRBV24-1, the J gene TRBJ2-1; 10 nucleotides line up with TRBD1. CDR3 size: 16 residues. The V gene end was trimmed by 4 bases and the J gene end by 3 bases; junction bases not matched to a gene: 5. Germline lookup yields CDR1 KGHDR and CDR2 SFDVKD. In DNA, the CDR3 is TGTGCCACCAGTGAGGCCGGGACAGGGGACTACAATGAGCAGTTCTTC. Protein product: CATSEAGTGDYNEQFF.

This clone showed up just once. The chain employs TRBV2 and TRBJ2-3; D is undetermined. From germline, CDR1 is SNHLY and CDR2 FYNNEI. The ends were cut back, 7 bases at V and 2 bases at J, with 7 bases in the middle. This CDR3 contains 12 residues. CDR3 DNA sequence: TGTGCCAGCACCTCAGACACAGATACGCAGTATTTT. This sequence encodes CASTSDTDTQYF.

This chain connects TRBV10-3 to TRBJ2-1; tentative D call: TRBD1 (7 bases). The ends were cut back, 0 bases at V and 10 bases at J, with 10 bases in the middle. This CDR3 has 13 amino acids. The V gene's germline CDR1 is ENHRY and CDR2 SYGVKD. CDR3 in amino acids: CAISESQGGEQFF. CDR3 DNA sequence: TGTGCCATCAGTGAGTCCCAGGGGGGAGAGCAGTTCTTC.